This TCR beta chain comes out of a study of T cell responses to AZD1222 COVID-19 vaccine. The repertoire was sequenced with immunoSEQ multiplex PCR; TCRdb's copy has only in-frame clones and lacks some. The table records over 100,000 clones, about nine tenths of them present only once. Germline V lookup: CDR1 MNHEY, CDR2 SVGAGI. The CDR3 runs to 10 residues. With 8 bases removed from V and 2 bases from J, the gap between germline ends came to 1 base. The source material was peripheral blood, sampled 28 days after the second AZD1222 dose. The J gene is TRBJ1-5, the V gene TRBV6-5; D not certain. The receptor's source is an adult who received the AZD1222 COVID-19 vaccine. The CDR3 bases are TGTGCCAGCGGCAATCAGCCCCAGCATTTT. Residues: CASGNQPQHF.